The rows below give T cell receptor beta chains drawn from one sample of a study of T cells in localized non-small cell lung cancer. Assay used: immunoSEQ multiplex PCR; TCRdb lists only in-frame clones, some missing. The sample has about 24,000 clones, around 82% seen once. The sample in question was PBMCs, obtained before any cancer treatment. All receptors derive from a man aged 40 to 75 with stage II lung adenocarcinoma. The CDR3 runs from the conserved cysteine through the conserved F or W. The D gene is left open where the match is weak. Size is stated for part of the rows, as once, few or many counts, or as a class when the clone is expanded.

CASSPTGGSANYGYTF,TGTGCCAGCAGCCCGACAGGGGGCTCCGCAAACTATGGCTACACCTTC,TRBD1,TRBV7-9,.,TRBJ1-2
CASSVGDRASQPQHF,TGTGCCAGCAGCGTAGGGGACAGGGCCAGTCAGCCCCAGCATTTT,TRBD1,TRBV9,.,TRBJ1-5
CASSPTPNQPQHF,TGTGCCAGCAGTCCAACCCCGAATCAGCCCCAGCATTTT,.,TRBV6-4,.,TRBJ1-5
CAISGTAPSGANVLTF,TGTGCCATCAGCGGGACAGCCCCCTCTGGGGCCAACGTCCTGACTTTC,TRBD1,TRBV10-3,few,TRBJ2-6
CAWSLSRTGVPSNYGYTF,TGTGCCTGGAGTCTTTCCAGGACAGGGGTTCCCTCCAACTATGGCTACACCTTC,TRBD1,TRBV30,.,TRBJ1-2
CASSLATPGLAGARSKETQYF,TGTGCCAGCAGTTTAGCAACGCCGGGACTAGCGGGAGCCCGTTCTAAAGAGACCCAGTACTTC,TRBD2,TRBV27,once,TRBJ2-5
CASSTQTGGADGYTF,TGTGCCAGTAGTACCCAGACAGGGGGCGCGGATGGCTACACCTTC,TRBD1,TRBV19,.,TRBJ1-2
CASSVWNGVDNEQFF,TGTGCCAGCAGCGTCTGGAATGGGGTGGACAATGAGCAGTTCTTC,.,TRBV9,few,TRBJ2-1
CASSPGGYGYTF,TGTGCCAGTAGTCCAGGGGGCTATGGCTACACCTTC,TRBD1,TRBV19,.,TRBJ1-2
CSGPGRGPQHF,TGCAGCGGGCCCGGGAGAGGGCCCCAGCATTTT,.,TRBV29-1,.,TRBJ1-5
CAISELDSSVQHF,TGTGCCATCAGTGAACTAGACAGTTCGGTCCAGCATTTT,.,TRBV10-3,.,TRBJ1-5
CASSLLRRDTEAFF,TGTGCCAGCAGCCTGTTACGACGGGACACTGAAGCTTTCTTT,.,TRBV5-6,.,TRBJ1-1
CASSLVGQGANNEQFF,TGCGCCAGCAGCTTGGTGGGACAGGGGGCGAATAATGAGCAGTTCTTC,TRBD1,TRBV5-1,.,TRBJ2-1
CASSYSIQGDSPLHF,TGTGCCAGCAGTTACTCGATACAGGGGGATTCACCCCTCCACTTT,TRBD1,TRBV6-5,.,TRBJ1-6
CASSFAGTGRLSGGYTF,TGTGCCAGCAGCTTCGCCGGGACAGGGCGACTCAGTGGGGGCTACACCTTC,TRBD1,TRBV11-2,.,TRBJ1-2
CASSLGRQTGELFF,TGTGCCAGCAGCTTAGGGAGGCAAACCGGGGAGCTGTTTTTT,.,TRBV7-9,.,TRBJ2-2
CASSAQGVAKNIQYF,TGTGCCAGTAGTGCGCAGGGAGTAGCCAAAAACATTCAGTACTTC,.,TRBV19,.,TRBJ2-4
CASNEGGYTDTQYF,TGTGCCAGCAATGAGGGGGGGTACACAGATACGCAGTATTTT,.,TRBV2,.,TRBJ2-3
CASSERQGINPGELFF,TGCGCCAGCAGCGAAAGACAGGGAATCAACCCCGGGGAGCTGTTTTTT,TRBD1,TRBV5-1,.,TRBJ2-2
CASSLDSGRGYGYTF,TGTGCCAGCAGCTTGGATTCAGGGCGCGGCTATGGCTACACCTTC,.,TRBV5-6,.,TRBJ1-2
CASSDGLAGGVDTQYF,TGTGCCAGCAGTGACGGACTAGCGGGGGGTGTAGATACGCAGTATTTT,TRBD2,TRBV6-4,.,TRBJ2-3
CASSYLSGEQFF,TGTGCCAGCAGTTACCTTAGCGGTGAGCAGTTCTTC,.,TRBV6-5,.,TRBJ2-1
CASSGRASEGGYTF,TGTGCCAGCAGTGGAAGGGCCAGCGAAGGTGGCTACACCTTC,.,TRBV6-1,.,TRBJ1-2
CASSLWFGPQETQYF,TGTGCCAGCAGCTTGTGGTTCGGGCCACAAGAGACCCAGTACTTC,.,TRBV7-2,once,TRBJ2-5